By frequency in the sample, the clone carrying this TCR beta chain is medium-sized. Mismatch with germline at one junction end may stem from a read error. Germline CDR1 and CDR2: SEHNR and FQNEAQ (reference sequence). This CDR3 comprises 10 residues. This specimen belongs to a study of molecular identifiers for immune sequencing clone quantification. Previously described methods and listed TCR primers produced bulk TCR libraries. MiXCR was run by TCRdb on the PCR reads, yielding one entry per CDR3 protein. Of some 9,800 distinct CDR3 sequences in the sample, approximately 19% were seen once. This sequence originates from a human donor in good health. Some libraries in this study had Jurkat cell RNA spiked in. The V and J genes are TRBV7-9 and TRBJ2-7; TRBD1 matches at 9 bases. The specimen sequenced was naive CD8+ T cells from blood, with Jurkat cell RNA spiked in. As for subset: FACS-sorted CD8+CD4-CCR7+CD45RA+ naive T cells. This CDR3 reads CASSRDRAIF. CDR3 DNA: TGTGCCAGCAGCCGGGACAGGGCAATCTTC.